Following are 21 T cell receptor beta chains from one sample sequenced in a study of graft-versus-host responses after intestinal transplantation. Their cognate antigens are unknown. Profiled with immunoSEQ multiplex PCR; TCRdb holds only in-frame clones, not every one. The table has tens of thousands of clones, 75% to 95% seen once. The sample here was unstimulated CD4+ T cells sorted from spleen or lymph node cells, taken before intestinal transplant. All receptors derive from a human donor who received an intestinal transplant.

The gene calls are TRBV28 and TRBJ1-2; 7 positions match TRBD1. The CDR3 sequence is 14 residues long. V was pared by 5 bases and J by 4 bases, with 7 bases of the junction left unmatched. From germline, CDR1 is MDHEN and CDR2 SYDVKM. CDR3 loop: CASSPTQGSYGYTF. The CDR3 DNA reads as TGTGCCAGCAGTCCGACACAGGGGAGCTATGGCTACACCTTC.

Here the CDR3 DNA reads TGCGCCAGCAGCTGGGAGGTGGGACAGCAAGAGACCCAGTACTTC. Protein product: CASSWEVGQQETQYF. This chain connects TRBV5-1 to TRBJ2-5, with a weak D call TRBD1 (7 bases). The CDR3 contains 15 residues. Germline V gives CDR1 SGHRS, CDR2 YFSETQ. Trimming cost V 3 bases and J 2 bases, with 14 bases left between them.

The chain is built from TRBV2 and TRBJ2-5; TRBD2 agrees at 7 bases. The junction had 3 bases not matched to a gene; V was cut back by 1 base and J by 1 base. From germline, CDR1 is SNHLY and CDR2 FYNNEI. This CDR3 comprises 15 residues. The CDR3 sequence: CASSEEGRVQETQYF. The DNA for the CDR3 is TGTGCCAGCAGTGAAGAGGGGAGGGTCCAAGAGACCCAGTACTTC.

Points on this clone: The same CDR3 can be traced to other DNA sequences in this sample. The chain joins TRBV5-1 to TRBJ2-7, with a weak D call TRBD2 (6 bases). The V end was cut by 0 bases, the J end by 3 bases, with 7 bases between. This CDR3 is 13 amino acids long. Per the germline V gene, CDR1 is SGHRS and CDR2 is YFSETQ. The CDR3 loop is CASSLGGDYEQYF. For the CDR3, the DNA is TGCGCCAGCAGCTTGGGCGGGGACTACGAGCAGTACTTC.

This rearrangement joins TRBV6-5 to TRBJ1-6; 7 bases match TRBD1. V shed 6 bases and J 6 bases; nucleotides not matched to a gene: 5. The CDR3 extends over 14 amino acids. CDR1 is MNHEY, CDR2 SVGAGI, per germline. DNA for the CDR3: TGTGCCAGCAGCGAGACAGGGCTTAATTCACCCCTCCACTTT. Translated, it gives CASSETGLNSPLHF.

This chain links TRBV27 with TRBJ2-7; tentatively, D is TRBD1 (6 bases). CDR3 size: 14 residues. In germline, CDR1 is MNHEY, CDR2 SMNVEV (reference sequence). V lost 6 bases and J lost 2, with 14 bases in between. The chain's CDR3 is CASRKRQVPYEQYF. In DNA form, the CDR3 reads TGTGCCAGCAGAAAGAGACAGGTCCCCTACGAGCAGTACTTC.

J is TRBJ2-7 and V is TRBV4-3, with 7 bases that match TRBD1. V lost 4 bases to trimming and J lost 3 bases; unmatched junction nucleotides: 3. Germline values: CDR1 LGHNA, CDR2 YSLEER. CDR3 length equals 13 residues. DNA for the CDR3: TGCGCCAGCAGCCGTGGGACAGACTACGAGCAGTACTTC. Translating it yields CASSRGTDYEQYF.

The chain couples TRBV25-1 to TRBJ1-1; 9 positions match TRBD1. The ends lost 3 bases at V and 2 bases at J; junction bases unmatched: 4. The CDR3 has 15 residues. Germline-derived CDR1 and CDR2 are MGHDK and SYGVNS. The CDR3 DNA reads as TGTGCCAGCAGTGATCCGGGACAGGGCAACACTGAAGCTTTCTTT. Translation: CASSDPGQGNTEAFF.

This chain uses TRBV5-8 with TRBJ1-6, with D perhaps TRBD1 (5 bases). This CDR3 is 14 amino acids long. Germline-derived CDR1 and CDR2 are SGHTS and YDEGEE. Between the trimmed V and J ends, which lost 4 bases and 4 bases, there was a span of 9 bases. CDR3 amino acids: CASSLTGYNSPLHF. DNA for the CDR3: TGTGCCAGCAGCCTCACAGGTTATAATTCACCCCTCCACTTT.

Points on this clone: Other DNA sequences from this sample encode an identical CDR3 as well. The chain couples TRBV6-1 to TRBJ1-2; D might be TRBD1 (5 bases). V was cut by 1 base and J by 2 bases, with 5 bases left in between. The germline gives CDR1 MNHNS, CDR2 SASEGT. The CDR3 covers 13 residues. CDR3: CASSEGGNYGYTF. CDR3 sequence (DNA): TGTGCCAGCAGTGAAGGGGGCAACTATGGCTACACCTTC.

V and J are TRBV2 and TRBJ2-7; D is ambiguous. Germline CDR1 and CDR2: SNHLY and FYNNEI. CDR3 size: 13 residues. The V and J ends lost 6 bases and 2 bases respectively, with 11 bases between them. CDR3 in DNA: TGTGCCAGCAGAAGGCAGGTAGCCTACGAGCAGTACTTC. Translating gives CASRRQVAYEQYF.

In its sample, this clone was seen once. The V gene is TRBV7-8, the J gene TRBJ2-3; tentative D call: TRBD1 (6 bases). CDR1 and CDR2 (germline): SGHVS, FQNEAQ. The CDR3 extends over 18 amino acids. V was pared by 4 bases and J by 1 base, with 21 bases between. The CDR3 DNA is TGTGCCAGCAGCTCAATACGAAGACAGGCCCAACGCACAGATACGCAGTATTTT. Translating gives CASSSIRRQAQRTDTQYF.

The chain uses TRBV6-5 and TRBJ1-5; 8 bases match TRBD1. Germline trimming cut 4 bases from V and 3 bases from J; bases unmatched to any gene: 8. This CDR3 is built from 16 residues. Germline V CDR1 and CDR2: MNHEY, SVGAGI. The CDR3 loop reads CASSSISDRDNQPQHF. Written as DNA, the CDR3 is TGTGCCAGCAGTTCGATATCGGACAGGGACAATCAGCCCCAGCATTTT.

V is TRBV9 and J is TRBJ1-2; 7 bases fit TRBD1. Trimming took 2 bases from V and 1 from J; bases not matched to a gene: 8. Germline V gene sequence: CDR1 SGDLS, CDR2 YYNGEE. CDR3 length: 16 residues. CDR3 sequence: CASSVIDNRGNYGYTF. The DNA for the CDR3 is TGTGCCAGCAGCGTTATTGACAACAGGGGTAACTATGGCTACACCTTC.

The gene calls are TRBV6-1 and TRBJ2-3; possible D gene TRBD2, 6 bases. The CDR3 covers 15 residues. The germline V and J ends were trimmed by 2 bases and 3 bases, with 12 bases remaining between them. Germline V gene data show CDR1 as MNHNS and CDR2 as SASEGT. The CDR3 bases are TGTGCCAGCAGTGAACTAGCGTCAGCGACAGATACGCAGTATTTT. It is translated as CASSELASATDTQYF.

The chain employs TRBV4-3 and TRBJ2-4, with TRBD2 matching 7 bases. The V gene end was trimmed by 0 bases and the J gene end by 1 base; junction bases not matched to a gene: 3. Germline V gives CDR1 LGHNA, CDR2 YSLEER. CDR3 length equals 16 residues. CDR3 sequence reads: CASSQEYGGAKNIQYF. The CDR3 DNA is TGCGCCAGCAGCCAAGAATACGGGGGGGCCAAAAACATTCAGTACTTC.

The chain has TRBV2 and TRBJ2-1, with 8 nucleotides matching TRBD1. Germline trimming cut 6 bases from V and 9 bases from J; bases unmatched to any gene: 7. Per the germline V gene, CDR1 is SNHLY and CDR2 is FYNNEI. The CDR3 loop spans 13 amino acids. The CDR3, as DNA: TGTGCCAGCAGCAAGACAGGGGCCGGTGAGCAGTTCTTC. This gives the protein CASSKTGAGEQFF.

The chain couples TRBV6-6 to TRBJ2-7, with 10 bases that match TRBD1. Germline assignment: CDR1 MNHNY and CDR2 SVGAGI (reference sequence). The ends lost 0 bases at V and 2 bases at J; junction bases unmatched: 1. The CDR3 has 15 amino acids. The CDR3, as DNA: TGTGCCAGCAGTTACTCGGGACAGGGGCCCTACGAGCAGTACTTC. The encoded protein is CASSYSGQGPYEQYF.

This chain links TRBV27 with TRBJ2-1; 10 bases align to TRBD2. The CDR3 sequence is 15 residues long. Germline CDR1 reads MNHEY; CDR2 reads SMNVEV (reference sequence). The junction had 11 bases not matched to a gene; V was cut back by 6 bases and J by 9 bases. This CDR3 reads CASRAIAGGLGEQFF. The CDR3 DNA reads as TGTGCCAGCAGGGCGATAGCGGGGGGTCTAGGTGAGCAGTTCTTC.

The rearrangement links TRBV7-9 to TRBJ2-3; possible D gene TRBD2, 5 bases. The V end was cut by 5 bases, the J end by 0 bases, with 15 bases between. The CDR3 sequence is 16 residues long. Per germline, CDR1 SEHNR and CDR2 FQNEAQ (reference sequence). The DNA of the CDR3 is TGTGCCAGCAGCGTGGCTAGCTCCCGAAGCACAGATACGCAGTATTTT. Translating it yields CASSVASSRSTDTQYF.

The chain has TRBV27 and TRBJ2-7, with TRBD1 as a possible D gene (6 bases). Between the trimmed V and J ends, which lost 8 bases and 9 bases, there was a span of 20 bases. The CDR3 sequence is 13 residues long. Germline V gene lookup returns CDR1 MNHEY and CDR2 SMNVEV (reference sequence). CDR3 DNA sequence: TGTGCCAGCTCACTCGGGGCAGGGGATAGGCAGTACTTC. Encoded protein: CASSLGAGDRQYF.